This record covers a single T cell receptor (beta chain). In germline, CDR1 is SGDLS, CDR2 YYNGEE. The CDR3 length is 14 residues. Trimming pared 0 bases from V and 0 bases from J, leaving 7 bases between. Extracted from the samples, RNA was reverse transcribed into cDNA to serve as the sequencing template. Here immunoSEQ multiplex PCR was the method, and the copy in TCRdb shows in-frame clones only, minus some. The sample holds 140,000 to 150,000 clones, about 59% seen once. The sample's treatment: oral pan-JAK inhibitor, 5-10 mg twice daily. These data belong to a study of CD8+ T cells in alopecia areata.

Specimen: CD8+ T cells sorted from blood, collected at week 4, from a patient treated with tofacitinib. The TCR was taken from a human donor with alopecia areata. This chain links TRBV9 with TRBJ2-7; weak D call: TRBD2 (6 bases). The CDR3 DNA sequence: TGTGCCAGCAGCGTAGGGGGGGACTCCTACGAGCAGTACTTC. It yields the protein CASSVGGDSYEQYF.